This T cell receptor beta chain was retrieved from a study of Tregs in tolerant kidney transplant recipients. Mixed chimerism was transient after nonmyeloablative marrow transplants from related graft donors. Sequencing used immunoSEQ multiplex PCR; TCRdb keeps in-frame clones, though not all of them. Recorded for this sample: some 11,000 clones. Comment on this clone: The read terminates 3 residues ahead of where the CDR3 ends, so the germline J gene completes it.

With 5 bases clipped from V and 1 base from J, the junction kept 3 bases outside the gene matches. This CDR3 comprises 15 residues. Germline values: CDR1 SGHVS, CDR2 FNYEAQ. This rearrangement joins TRBV7-6 to TRBJ2-3, with 10 bases matching TRBD2. This clonotype was sampled from a human patient who received a combined kidney and bone marrow transplant. Some T cells could come from the graft donor. Here the sequenced sample was CD8+ T cells from blood (PBMCs), taken 24 months after the transplant. The CDR3 loop is CASSIGTSGTDTQYF. The sequenced CDR3 bases are TGTGCCAGCAGCATCGGGACTAGCGGCACAGATACG.